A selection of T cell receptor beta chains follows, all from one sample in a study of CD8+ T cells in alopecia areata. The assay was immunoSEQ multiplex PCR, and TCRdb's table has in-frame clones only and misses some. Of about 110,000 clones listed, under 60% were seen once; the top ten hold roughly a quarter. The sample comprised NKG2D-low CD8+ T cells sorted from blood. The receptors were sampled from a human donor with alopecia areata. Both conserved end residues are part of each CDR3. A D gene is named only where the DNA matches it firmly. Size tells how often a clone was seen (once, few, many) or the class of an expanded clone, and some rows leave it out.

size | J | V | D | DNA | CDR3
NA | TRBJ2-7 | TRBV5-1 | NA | TGCGCCAGCAGCTTGACAGGAGCTTACGAGCAGTACTTC | CASSLTGAYEQYF
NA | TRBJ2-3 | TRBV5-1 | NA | TGCGCCAGCTCCGCTGACCAGAGCACAGATACGCAGTATTTT | CASSADQSTDTQYF
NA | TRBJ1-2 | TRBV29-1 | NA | TGCAGCGTGGCCGGGCGGAGTCCGGGCTACACCTTC | CSVAGRSPGYTF
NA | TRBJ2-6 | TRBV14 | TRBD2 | TGTGCCAGCAGCCCGACGGGACTAGCGGATACCTCTGGGGCCAACGTCCTGACTTTC | CASSPTGLADTSGANVLTF
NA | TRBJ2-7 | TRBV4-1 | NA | TGCGCCAGCAGCCAAGTCAGGGAACAGCACGAGCAGTACTTC | CASSQVREQHEQYF
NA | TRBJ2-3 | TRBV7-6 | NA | TGTGCCAGCAGCTTATCGGCCAGCACTAGCACAGATACGCAGTATTTT | CASSLSASTSTDTQYF
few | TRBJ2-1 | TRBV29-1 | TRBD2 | TGCAGCGTTGACATCCGGACTAGCGGGAGAGTCTCCTACAATGAGCAGTTCTTC | CSVDIRTSGRVSYNEQFF
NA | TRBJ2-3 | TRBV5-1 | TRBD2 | TGCGCCAGCAGCTTGGTAACTAGCGGCACAGATACGCAGTATTTT | CASSLVTSGTDTQYF
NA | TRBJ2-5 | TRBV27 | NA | TGTGCCAGCAGTTCGGGGGCAGGCTTTGAGGGGTACTTC | CASSSGAGFEGYF
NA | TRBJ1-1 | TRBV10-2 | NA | TGCGCCAGCAATCAGGGCGGCACTGAAGCTTTCTTT | CASNQGGTEAFF
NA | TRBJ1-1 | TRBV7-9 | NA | TGTGCCAGCAGCTTGGCCCAGGGTTTGAACACTGAAGCTTTCTTT | CASSLAQGLNTEAFF
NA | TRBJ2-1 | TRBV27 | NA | TGTGCCAGCAGTCCTCAGGGGCCCTACAATGAGCAGTTCTTC | CASSPQGPYNEQFF
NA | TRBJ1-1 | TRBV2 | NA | TGTGCCAGCAGTGGATTGTACGAAGCTTTCTTT | CASSGLYEAFF
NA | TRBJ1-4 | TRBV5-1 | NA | TGCGCCAGCGCAGAGGGAAACTCGAATGAAAAACTGTTTTTT | CASAEGNSNEKLFF
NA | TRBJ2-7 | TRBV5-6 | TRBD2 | TGTGCCAGCAGCCGACCCTCTAGCGGAGGCTACGAGCAGTACTTC | CASSRPSSGGYEQYF
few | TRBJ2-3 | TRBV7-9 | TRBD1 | TGTGCCAGCAGCTCCCGACAGGGGGAAGATACGCAGTATTTT | CASSSRQGEDTQYF
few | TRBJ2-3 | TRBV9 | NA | TGTGCCAGCAGCCCCCTGGCGATAGGCACAGATACGCAGTATTTT | CASSPLAIGTDTQYF
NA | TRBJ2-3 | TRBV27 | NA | TGTGCCAGCAGTTTCCAGACACACCATATCACAGATACGCAGTATTTT | CASSFQTHHITDTQYF
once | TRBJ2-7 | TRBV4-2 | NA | TGTGCCAGCAGCCAAGAGTGGACGGGACTGGACGAGCAGTACTTC | CASSQEWTGLDEQYF
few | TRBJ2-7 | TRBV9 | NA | TGTGCCAGCAGCTCGGGCTCCTACGAGCAGTACTTC | CASSSGSYEQYF
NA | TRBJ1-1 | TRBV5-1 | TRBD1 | TGCGCCAGCAGCGGTGGACAGGGTGGCACTGAAGCTTTCTTT | CASSGGQGGTEAFF
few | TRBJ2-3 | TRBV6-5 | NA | TGTGCCAGCAGTTACCCATCCCGTGGAGATACGCAGTATTTT | CASSYPSRGDTQYF
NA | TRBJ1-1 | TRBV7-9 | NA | TGTGCCAGCAGCTTAGGCATGTGGACTGAAGCTTTCTTT | CASSLGMWTEAFF
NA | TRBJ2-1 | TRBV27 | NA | TGTGCCAGCAGTTTGGGCAGGTACAATGAGCAGTTCTTC | CASSLGRYNEQFF
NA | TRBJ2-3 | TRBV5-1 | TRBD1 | TGCGCCAGCAGCACACAGGGGGCTGTCACCCGACACACAGATACGCAGTATTTT | CASSTQGAVTRHTDTQYF
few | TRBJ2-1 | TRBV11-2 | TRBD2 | TGTGCCAGCAGCTCTAGCGGGAGTGCCTACAATGAGCAGTTCTTC | CASSSSGSAYNEQFF
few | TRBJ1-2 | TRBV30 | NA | TGTGCCTGGAGAGGACCAAAAGGGGTCCTTGGCTACACCTTC | CAWRGPKGVLGYTF
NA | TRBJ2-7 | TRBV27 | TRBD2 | TGTGCCAGCAGTACCGGGACTAGCGGCTACGAGCAGTACTTC | CASSTGTSGYEQYF
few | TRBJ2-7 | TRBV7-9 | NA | TGTGCCAGCAGCCCTGGGGGACCCGAGCAGTACTTC | CASSPGGPEQYF
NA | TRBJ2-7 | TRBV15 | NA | TGTGCCACCAGCGGAGAACGGACGGGCTCCTACGAGCAGTACTTC | CATSGERTGSYEQYF
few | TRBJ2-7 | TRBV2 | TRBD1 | TGTGCCAGCAATCCGACAGGGGCCTACGAGCAGTACTTC | CASNPTGAYEQYF
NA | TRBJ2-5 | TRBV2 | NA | TGTGCCAGCAGTGAAGAGCGGGAAGAGACCCAGTACTTC | CASSEEREETQYF
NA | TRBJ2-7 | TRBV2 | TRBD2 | TGTGCCAGCAGTGGAGGCCCTTTAGCGGGAGTGGAGACTGAGCAGTACTTC | CASSGGPLAGVETEQYF
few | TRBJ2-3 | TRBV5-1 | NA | TGCGCCAGCAGACCGGGTGGGACTAGCACAGATACGCAGTATTTT | CASRPGGTSTDTQYF
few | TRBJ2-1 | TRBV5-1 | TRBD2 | TGCGCCAGCAGCACAACCGGGACTAGCGGGAGAAGCTCCTACAATGAGCAGTTCTTC | CASSTTGTSGRSSYNEQFF
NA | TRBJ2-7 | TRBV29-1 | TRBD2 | TGCAGCGTTGAAGAAGCGGGGGCTCTTTACGAGCAGTACTTC | CSVEEAGALYEQYF
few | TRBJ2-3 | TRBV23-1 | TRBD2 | TGCGCCAGCAGTCTCCTAAGGGGACTAGCGGGAGGGACCCCAGATACGCAGTATTTT | CASSLLRGLAGGTPDTQYF
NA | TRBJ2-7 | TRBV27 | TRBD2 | TGTGCCATACGGGTCAAAGCGGGAGGGCCCGGGGAGCAGTACTTC | CAIRVKAGGPGEQYF
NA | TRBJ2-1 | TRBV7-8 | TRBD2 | TGTGCCAGCAGCTTATACCAGCGGGAGGTGGATGAGCAGTTCTTC | CASSLYQREVDEQFF
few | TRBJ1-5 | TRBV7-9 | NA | TGTGCCAGCAGCTTTTCGCCCAATCAGCCCCAGCATTTT | CASSFSPNQPQHF
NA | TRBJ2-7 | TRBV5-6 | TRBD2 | TGTGCCAGCAGCGGACTGAGCGGGAGGGCCGGAGAGCAGTACTTC | CASSGLSGRAGEQYF
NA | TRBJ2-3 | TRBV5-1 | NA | TGCGCCAGCAGCTCCGTAGAAGGGGGAGTCACAGATACGCAGTATTTT | CASSSVEGGVTDTQYF
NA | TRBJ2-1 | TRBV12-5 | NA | TGTGCTAGTGGTTTTTCGTCTGCCTACAATGAGCAGTTCTTC | CASGFSSAYNEQFF
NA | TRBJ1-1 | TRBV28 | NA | TGTGCCAGCAGTTTATACCCGGGACGGGTAAACACTGAAGCTTTCTTT | CASSLYPGRVNTEAFF
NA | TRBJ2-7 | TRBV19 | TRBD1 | TGTGCCAGTAGTATAGAAGGGGGCGGCTCCTACGAGCAGTACTTC | CASSIEGGGSYEQYF
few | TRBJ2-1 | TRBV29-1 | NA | TGCAGCGTTGATTTCGGGGGACCGAATGAGCAGTTCTTC | CSVDFGGPNEQFF